This T cell receptor beta chain was documented in a study of T cell repertoires in cytomegalovirus infection. Turning to the study itself: Both a matching HLA type and CMV infection were indicated by public TCR beta signatures.

TCRdb processed the reads anew with MiXCR; each CDR3 protein has one entry. Among around 330,000 distinct CDR3 sequences listed, 15% to 20% were seen once. V was pared by 5 bases and J by 4 bases, with 7 bases between. CDR3 length: 12 amino acids. Sequencing used PBMCs. The clonotype was recovered from a human donor in good health (CMV status not recorded). Some clones in this sample may be carry-over from other donors' samples. The chain employs TRBV12-3 or TRBV12-4 and TRBJ2-3; D possibly corresponds to TRBD1 (6 bases). The CDR3 bases are TGTGCCAGCAGTCAGGGGCCAGATACGCAGTATTTT. Protein: CASSQGPDTQYF.